Each of the 2 T cell receptor beta chains below was sequenced from the same sample in a study of cytomegalovirus exposure and HLA in healthy donors. PCR involved 60 Vbeta and 13 Jbeta primers. Here immunoSEQ multiplex PCR was the method, and the copy in TCRdb shows in-frame clones only, minus some. Of around 200,000 clones listed, around three quarters are singletons. Sequencing was carried out using PBMCs. The receptors come from a man aged 30 to 45 in good health and CMV-seronegative.

This chain links TRBV28 with TRBJ2-7; a possible D gene is TRBD1 (6 bases). The V end lost 2 bases, the J end lost 6 bases, and 11 bases lay between the germline ends. The germline CDR1 and CDR2 sequences are MDHEN and SYDVKM. This CDR3 has 13 residues. The CDR3 loop is CASSLGWTVEQYF. In nucleotides, the CDR3 is TGTGCCAGCAGTTTAGGTTGGACAGTCGAGCAGTACTTC.

This clone was seen a few times. This chain joins TRBV7-9 and TRBJ1-1; D is uncertain. The CDR3 is 13 residues long. Germline CDR1 reads SEHNR; CDR2 reads FQNEAQ (reference sequence). V lost 3 bases and J 5 bases, leaving 10 bases between the germline ends. The CDR3 sequence: CASSFDWETEAFF. The CDR3 coding sequence is TGTGCCAGCAGCTTCGACTGGGAGACTGAAGCTTTCTTT.